These T cell receptor beta chains were read from a single sample in a study of shared clonotypes between healthy human individuals. TCRdb's copy holds only in-frame clones and misses some; the assay was immunoSEQ multiplex PCR. The profile shows 2.3 million or so clones, 80% to 95% of them singletons. Sequenced: naive CD4+ T cells from PBMCs. All receptors derive from a young man in good health. Some clones in this sample may be carry-over from other donors' samples. CDR3s leave out the opening cysteine and the closing phenylalanine or tryptophan. Part of the rows lack a size; the others show once, few, many or a class for expanded clones.

>TRBV2|.|TRBJ1-5
ASSGPSNQPQH
>TRBV10-3|.|TRBJ2-7
AISQPGQGAAQY
>TRBV19|.|TRBJ2-5
ASSKGTSQETQY
>TRBV12-5|.|TRBJ2-5
ASGPNDRPRTQY
>TRBV6-1|.|TRBJ2-7
ASSEAGTGSYEQY
>TRBV29-1|.|TRBJ1-1
SVENRGRGTEAF
>TRBV4-2|.|TRBJ2-7
ASSPRDPYEQY
>TRBV29-1|.|TRBJ2-1
SVAPRLKYEQF
>TRBV18|.|TRBJ2-7
ASSPGTSGAYEQY
>TRBV6-5|.|TRBJ2-7
ASLGQGFEQY
>TRBV28|.|TRBJ1-4
ASSGQGSEKLF
>TRBV5-1|.|TRBJ2-2
ASSLGLAGHTGELF
>TRBV15|.|TRBJ2-7
ATSRGRGALEVY
>TRBV28|.|TRBJ2-2
ASTRGTANTGELF
>TRBV5-1|once|TRBJ2-5
ASSRSDRAFGRQETQY
>TRBV7-2|.|TRBJ1-5
ASSLTYSNQPQH
>TRBV28|.|TRBJ1-4
ATEDSTVGFLF
>TRBV27|.|TRBJ2-3
ASKTGKRGTDTQY
>TRBV6-4|.|TRBJ1-4
ASSTEKLF
>TRBV14|.|TRBJ2-3
ASSQELAVADTQY
>TRBV7-2|.|TRBJ2-5
ASSLQGGRVETQY
>TRBV2|once|TRBJ2-1
ASTPREYNEQF
>TRBV6-5|.|TRBJ2-2
ASRIRGPGTGELF
>TRBV19|.|TRBJ2-1
ASSGVGSPEQF
>TRBV28|.|TRBJ2-7
ASSLFVSSGHEQY
>TRBV15|once|TRBJ2-7
ATSRDRGSYEQY
>TRBV2|.|TRBJ2-1
ASSEGLGVRDEQF
>TRBV27|.|TRBJ2-2
ASGGLAGVSSGELF
>TRBV7-8|.|TRBJ1-4
ASSITGTDYATNEKLF
>TRBV20-1|.|TRBJ2-3
SASSGDTQY
>TRBV5-8|.|TRBJ1-2
ASSLRQDDNYGYT
>TRBV15|.|TRBJ2-7
ATSRAGGGAYEQY
>TRBV11-1|.|TRBJ2-7
ASTKSSGGRFEQY
>TRBV11-2|.|TRBJ2-7
ASSPPPAVAYEQY
>TRBV2|.|TRBJ2-7
ASSPLPSKAGSEQY
>TRBV5-8|.|TRBJ1-2
ASSYWTANYGYT
>TRBV28|.|TRBJ1-4
ASKRGQDVEKLF
>TRBV28|once|TRBJ2-5
ASSSQVYGGGGTQY
>TRBV7-2|.|TRBJ1-2
ASSQLDRANYGYT
>TRBV5-1|.|TRBJ2-7
ASSAQTGNRGEQY
>TRBV6-6|.|TRBJ1-4
ASSPQGAANEKLF
>TRBV6-5|.|TRBJ1-2
ASSYSSGGFGYT
>TRBV5-6|once|TRBJ2-6
ASSLDGRGLGANVLT
>TRBV10-1|.|TRBJ2-3
ASSSRTRGGDTQY
>TRBV14|.|TRBJ2-2
ASSQGPGLAGSSNTGELF
>TRBV6-1|.|TRBJ2-7
ASSDNDRRKNYEQY
>TRBV7-9|.|TRBJ2-1
ASTRPAAASLSSYNEQF
>TRBV18|once|TRBJ2-7
ASSTGLAGGIYEQY
>TRBV6-5|.|TRBJ2-3
ASSSVTDTQY
>TRBV29-1|.|TRBJ2-5
SVVGIQETQY
>TRBV7-2|.|TRBJ1-5
ASSLTMSGNQPQH
>TRBV4-2|.|TRBJ1-5
ASSQTFQGIVQPQH
>TRBV7-8|once|TRBJ1-1
ASSPGQLNTEAF
>TRBV28|.|TRBJ1-1
ASSGDRGPLNTEAF
>TRBV19|.|TRBJ1-1
ASSADRGTEAF
>TRBV7-9|.|TRBJ1-1
ASGTVSEAF
>TRBV10-3|.|TRBJ1-1
AISSPGTGHTEAF
>TRBV7-9|.|TRBJ1-2
ASSSLGGLYGYT
>TRBV7-2|.|TRBJ2-5
ASSLAGSGGETQY